This is a list of T cell receptor beta chains from one sample in a study of blood T cell repertoires in COVID-19. Only in-frame clones appear in the TCRdb table, and some are missing; sequencing was by immunoSEQ multiplex PCR. The repertoire holds about 230,000 clones, over 80% seen once, with 27% in the top ten. Sequenced material: peripheral blood. These receptor sequences come from a man in his forties with acute or convalescent COVID-19. Each CDR3 is given with its conserved first and last residue. The order of the fields is clone size, D gene, J gene, V gene, CDR3 protein, CDR3 DNA. The D gene is left open where the match is weak. Some rows mark clone size as missing; the rest say once, few, many or name a class of expanded clone.

NA | TRBD2 | TRBJ2-1 | TRBV7-2 | CASSSGLAPTMSTFF | TGTGCCAGCAGCTCGGGACTAGCGCCCACAATGAGTACGTTCTTC
NA | NA | TRBJ1-4 | TRBV6-2/TRBV6-3 | CASSYNEGQKNEKLFF | TGTGCCAGCAGTTACAATGAAGGACAGAAGAATGAAAAACTGTTTTTT
NA | NA | TRBJ2-6 | TRBV5-1 | CASSFEGSGANVLTF | TGCGCCAGCAGCTTCGAGGGCTCTGGGGCCAACGTCCTGACTTTC
NA | NA | TRBJ1-2 | TRBV5-6 | CASSLVVGGANYGYTF | TGTGCCAGCAGCTTGGTGGTGGGAGGAGCTAACTATGGCTACACCTTC
NA | TRBD1 | TRBJ1-2 | TRBV19 | CASSIKNRGLGGYTF | TGTGCCAGTAGTATAAAGAACAGGGGGCTGGGTGGCTACACCTTC
NA | TRBD2 | TRBJ2-1 | TRBV6-4 | CASSREGGMNNEQFF | TGTGCCAGCAGCCGGGAGGGGGGGATGAACAATGAGCAGTTCTTC
NA | NA | TRBJ2-3 | TRBV6-5 | CASKAGPGDTQYF | TGTGCCAGCAAGGCGGGGCCGGGAGATACGCAGTATTTT
NA | NA | TRBJ1-5 | TRBV2 | CASSPGQSGQPQHF | TGTGCCAGCAGCCCAGGGCAGTCGGGTCAGCCCCAGCATTTT
NA | TRBD1 | TRBJ1-6 | TRBV24-1 | CATSDLRFLDRFNSPLHF | TGTGCCACCAGTGATTTGAGGTTCCTGGACAGGTTCAATTCACCCCTCCACTTT
NA | TRBD2 | TRBJ2-3 | TRBV5-1 | CASSPSGRADTQYF | TGCGCCAGCAGCCCCAGCGGGAGAGCAGATACGCAGTATTTT
NA | TRBD1 | TRBJ1-4 | TRBV4-1 | CASSQAPVRGGRGEKLFF | TGCGCCAGCAGCCAAGCCCCTGTCCGAGGGGGCAGAGGGGAAAAACTGTTTTTT
NA | NA | TRBJ1-1 | TRBV6-5 | CASSPHRYTEAFF | TGTGCCAGCAGTCCCCACAGATACACTGAAGCTTTCTTT
NA | NA | TRBJ2-1 | TRBV7-3 | CASSEPAVHNEQFF | TGTGCCAGCAGCGAGCCCGCGGTTCACAATGAGCAGTTCTTC
NA | TRBD1 | TRBJ2-6 | TRBV12-5 | CASARDRRSSGANVLTF | TGTGCTAGTGCCCGGGACAGAAGGAGCTCTGGGGCCAACGTCCTGACTTTC
NA | TRBD2 | TRBJ2-1 | TRBV4-1 | CASSQETSGSTNEQFF | TGCGCCAGCAGCCAAGAGACTAGCGGGAGTACCAATGAGCAGTTCTTC
NA | TRBD2 | TRBJ2-1 | TRBV7-8 | CASKISGRTSYNEQFF | TGTGCCAGCAAAATTAGCGGGAGGACCTCCTACAATGAGCAGTTCTTC
NA | TRBD2 | TRBJ2-1 | TRBV10-1 | CASSSEAGSPGTSGRLLNNEQFF | TGCGCCAGCAGCTCCGAGGCGGGATCCCCGGGGACTAGCGGGAGGCTTTTAAACAATGAGCAGTTCTTC
NA | TRBD2 | TRBJ2-3 | TRBV30 | CAWRAGGPDTQYF | TGTGCCTGGAGGGCGGGAGGGCCAGATACGCAGTATTTT
NA | TRBD1 | TRBJ2-2 | TRBV2 | CASSNTGGYTELFF | TGTGCCAGCAGTAATACAGGGGGGTACACGGAGCTGTTTTTT
NA | TRBD1 | TRBJ1-1 | TRBV18 | CASSPPTTGGNTEAFF | TGTGCCAGCTCACCACCTACGACAGGGGGGAACACTGAAGCTTTCTTT
NA | NA | TRBJ2-6 | TRBV27 | CASSLFWAGANVLTF | TGTGCCAGCAGTTTATTTTGGGCCGGGGCCAACGTCCTGACTTTC
few | NA | TRBJ2-7 | TRBV27 | CASSLSGGEQYF | TGTGCCAGCAGTTTATCGGGAGGCGAGCAGTACTTC
NA | TRBD2 | TRBJ2-3 | TRBV5-1 | CASTLSGGTDTQYF | TGCGCCAGCACCCTTAGCGGGGGGACAGATACGCAGTATTTT
NA | NA | TRBJ1-4 | TRBV5-1 | CASSQGATNEKLFF | TGCGCCAGCAGTCAGGGTGCAACTAATGAAAAACTGTTTTTT
NA | NA | TRBJ2-7 | TRBV7-7 | CASSLGSGAYEQYF | TGTGCCAGCAGCTTAGGCTCAGGGGCCTACGAGCAGTACTTC
NA | NA | TRBJ2-5 | TRBV19 | CASSIAPMETQYF | TGTGCCAGTAGTATAGCCCCAATGGAGACCCAGTACTTC
few | TRBD2 | TRBJ2-7 | TRBV19 | CASSPSGLAGQNEQYF | TGTGCCAGTAGTCCATCGGGGCTAGCGGGGCAAAACGAGCAGTACTTC
NA | NA | TRBJ1-1 | TRBV6-5 | CASKKGLRNTEAFF | TGTGCCAGCAAAAAGGGACTCAGGAACACTGAAGCTTTCTTT
NA | TRBD2 | TRBJ2-1 | TRBV5-1 | CASSPDSGRDEQFF | TGCGCCAGCAGCCCCGATAGCGGGAGGGATGAGCAGTTCTTC
NA | NA | TRBJ2-5 | TRBV7-3 | CASSPTRASVRETQYF | TGTGCCAGCAGTCCGACTAGGGCTAGCGTACGAGAGACCCAGTACTTC
NA | NA | TRBJ1-4 | TRBV7-2 | CASSLMGARVEKLFF | TGTGCCAGCAGCTTAATGGGGGCGCGTGTTGAAAAACTGTTTTTT
NA | NA | TRBJ2-2 | TRBV6-1 | CASSDRGDTGELFF | TGTGCCAGCAGTGACCGGGGTGACACCGGGGAGCTGTTTTTT
once | NA | TRBJ1-1 | TRBV10-3 | CAISDPGGGRMNTEAFF | TGTGCCATCAGTGACCCCGGCGGGGGCCGTATGAACACTGAAGCTTTCTTT
NA | NA | TRBJ2-7 | TRBV2 | CASSGTGGPSYEQYF | TGTGCCAGCAGTGGTACTGGCGGGCCCTCCTACGAGCAGTACTTC
few | TRBD1 | TRBJ1-5 | TRBV6-6 | CASSGTWGQTQPQHF | TGTGCCAGCAGCGGAACCTGGGGACAGACCCAGCCCCAGCATTTT
NA | TRBD2 | TRBJ2-1 | TRBV4-2 | CASSQQPFLAGGYNEQFF | TGTGCCAGCAGCCAACAACCGTTTCTAGCGGGAGGTTACAATGAGCAGTTCTTC
NA | TRBD2 | TRBJ2-7 | TRBV7-9 | CASSDVAGEQYF | TGTGCCAGCAGCGATGTAGCGGGCGAGCAGTACTTC
NA | TRBD1 | TRBJ1-6 | TRBV5-6 | CASSPPTGGVKVSPLHF | TGTGCCAGCAGCCCCCCGACAGGGGGCGTGAAAGTTTCACCCCTCCACTTT
NA | NA | TRBJ2-7 | TRBV12-5 | CASGFSEQYF | TGTGCTAGTGGTTTTTCTGAGCAGTACTTC
NA | TRBD1 | TRBJ1-1 | TRBV6-5 | CASSRGQGATEAFF | TGTGCCAGCAGCAGGGGACAGGGGGCCACTGAAGCTTTCTTT
NA | TRBD2 | TRBJ2-1 | TRBV29-1 | CSVGITSGRSNEQFF | TGCAGCGTTGGGATTACTAGCGGGAGATCCAATGAGCAGTTCTTC
NA | NA | TRBJ2-3 | TRBV19 | CASTEDTDTQYF | TGTGCCAGTACCGAGGACACAGATACGCAGTATTTT
NA | NA | TRBJ2-3 | TRBV19 | CASSIDRSTDTQYF | TGTGCCAGTAGTATTGACAGGAGCACAGATACGCAGTATTTT
NA | TRBD1 | TRBJ1-4 | TRBV5-6 | CATSYRGEKLFF | TGTGCCACCTCTTACAGGGGTGAAAAACTGTTTTTT
NA | NA | TRBJ2-7 | TRBV28 | CASRLIRSGSYEQYF | TGTGCCAGCAGATTAATACGGAGCGGGTCCTACGAGCAGTACTTC
NA | TRBD1 | TRBJ1-2 | TRBV19 | CASSTPGTGYGYTF | TGTGCCAGTAGTACCCCCGGGACAGGTTATGGCTACACCTTC
NA | NA | TRBJ1-5 | TRBV10-2 | CASSESGHRNQPQHF | TGCGCCAGCAGTGAGTCGGGGCACCGTAATCAGCCCCAGCATTTT
NA | NA | TRBJ1-4 | TRBV4-2 | CASSPGTPTTNEKLFF | TGTGCCAGCAGTCCCGGGACACCAACAACTAATGAAAAACTGTTTTTT
NA | TRBD2 | TRBJ2-1 | TRBV19 | CASSPAGASYNEQFF | TGTGCCAGTAGCCCAGCGGGGGCATCCTACAATGAGCAGTTCTTC
NA | TRBD2 | TRBJ2-7 | TRBV3-1/TRBV3-2 | CASSQVAGVNEQYF | TGTGCCAGCAGCCAAGTAGCGGGAGTCAACGAGCAGTACTTC
NA | TRBD1 | TRBJ2-6 | TRBV6-5 | CASKGQGIGANVLTF | TGTGCCAGCAAAGGACAGGGGATTGGGGCCAACGTCCTGACTTTC
few | TRBD2 | TRBJ2-2 | TRBV18 | CASSPETSGSGELFF | TGTGCCAGCTCACCAGAGACTAGCGGTTCCGGGGAGCTGTTTTTT
few | NA | TRBJ1-4 | TRBV5-6 | CASSSWVATNEKLFF | TGTGCCAGCAGTTCTTGGGTAGCGACTAATGAAAAACTGTTTTTT
NA | TRBD1 | TRBJ1-6 | TRBV5-1 | CASSLGTGGSSPLHF | TGCGCCAGCAGCCTAGGGACAGGTGGTTCTTCACCCCTCCACTTT
NA | NA | TRBJ2-1 | TRBV14 | CASSQDRGRSSYNEQFF | TGTGCCAGCAGCCAAGATCGCGGTCGGAGCTCCTACAATGAGCAGTTCTTC
NA | NA | TRBJ2-1 | TRBV7-3 | CASSPTGPNEQFF | TGTGCCAGCAGCCCCACAGGGCCTAATGAGCAGTTCTTC
once | TRBD1 | TRBJ1-4 | TRBV5-4 | CASSSLQGADEKLFF | TGTGCCAGCAGCTCCCTACAGGGGGCTGATGAAAAACTGTTTTTT
NA | NA | TRBJ2-1 | TRBV5-1 | CASSLGLNNEQFF | TGCGCCAGCAGCTTGGGACTAAACAATGAGCAGTTCTTC